The clone carrying this TCR beta chain was observed a handful of times. These data originate in a study of blood T cell repertoires in COVID-19. Using immunoSEQ multiplex PCR, the repertoire was profiled, and TCRdb retains in-frame clones only, with some absent. The profile shows roughly 340,000 clones, more than 75% of them singletons. The germline CDR1 and CDR2 sequences are SGHDT and YYEEEE. The CDR3 length is 14 residues. V trimming: 4 bases; J trimming: 0 bases; junction bases outside the gene matches: 3. The chain carries TRBV5-6 and TRBJ1-1; TRBD1 matches at 7 bases. The sample consisted of peripheral blood. This TCR came from a woman in her 50s with COVID-19, enrolled during active disease. The CDR3 here is CASSRDRVNTEAFF. The DNA of the CDR3 is TGTGCCAGCAGCCGCGACAGGGTGAACACTGAAGCTTTCTTT.